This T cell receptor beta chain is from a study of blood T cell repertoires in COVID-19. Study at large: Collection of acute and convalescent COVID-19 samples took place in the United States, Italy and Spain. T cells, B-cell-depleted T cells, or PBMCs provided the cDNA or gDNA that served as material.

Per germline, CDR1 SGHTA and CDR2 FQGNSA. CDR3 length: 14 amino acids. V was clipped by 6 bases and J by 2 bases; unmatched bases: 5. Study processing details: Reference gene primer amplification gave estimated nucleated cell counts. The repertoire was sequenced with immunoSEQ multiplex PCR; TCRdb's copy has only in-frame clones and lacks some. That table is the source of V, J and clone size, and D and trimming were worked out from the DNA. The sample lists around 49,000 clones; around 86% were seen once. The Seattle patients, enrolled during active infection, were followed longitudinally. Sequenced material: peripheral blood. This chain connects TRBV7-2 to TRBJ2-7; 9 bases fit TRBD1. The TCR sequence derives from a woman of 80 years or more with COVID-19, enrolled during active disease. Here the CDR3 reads CASRLRQGAYEQYF. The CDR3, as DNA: TGTGCCAGCAGGCTCCGACAGGGGGCCTACGAGCAGTACTTC. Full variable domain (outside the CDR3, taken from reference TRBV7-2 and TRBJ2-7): GAGVSQSPSNKVTEKGKDVELRCDPISGHTALYWYRQSLGQGLEFLIYFQGNSAPDKSGLPSDRFSAERTGGSVSTLTIQRTQQEDSAVYLCASRLRQGAYEQYFGPGTRLTVT.